The 6 T cell receptor beta chains listed next were all sequenced from one sample in a study of persistence of HIV-infected CD4 T cells. This was the immunoSEQ version 4 assay in survey mode. Repertoires were generated with immunoSEQ multiplex PCR, while TCRdb's copy carries only in-frame clones and drops some. The sample has approximately 44,000 clones; roughly 90% are singletons. No antigen has been identified for these receptors. Cells were stimulated nonspecifically with anti-CD3/anti-CD28 magnetic beads. CD4+ T cells upregulating both CD40 ligand and CD69 were sorted as responding cells. Sequenced here: CD4+ T cells sorted from PBMCs after 18-hour stimulation, sampled from a patient who received antiretroviral therapy. Source of these receptors: an adult man with HIV who was CMV-seropositive.

This chain uses TRBV6-1 with TRBJ1-5; no clear D. This CDR3 region has 14 residues. Between the trimmed V and J ends, which lost 1 base and 4 bases, there was a span of 8 bases. Germline CDR1 reads MNHNS; CDR2 reads SASEGT. CDR3 protein: CASSEGLRNQPQHF. CDR3 DNA sequence: TGTGCCAGCAGTGAAGGGTTACGGAATCAGCCCCAGCATTTT.

The chain links TRBV5-4 to TRBJ1-2, with D unresolved. The V gene lost 4 bases and the J gene lost 8 bases, with 12 bases spanning the gap. The CDR3 totals 12 residues. Germline CDR1 is SGHNT and CDR2 is YYREEE (reference sequence). The CDR3 region is CASSRPGSGYTF. The CDR3 coding sequence is TGTGCCAGCAGCCGACCTGGGTCAGGCTACACCTTC.

Concerning this clone: This specimen includes other DNA sequences encoding the same CDR3. J is TRBJ2-2 and V is TRBV5-1; the match to TRBD1 covers 7 bases. Unmatched junction bases numbered 6, after V lost 5 bases and J lost 8 bases. From germline, CDR1 is SGHRS and CDR2 YFSETQ. This CDR3 is built from 13 residues. This CDR3 reads CASRPTGWGELFF. The CDR3 DNA reads TGCGCCAGCAGGCCGACAGGGTGGGGGGAGCTGTTTTTT. The full variable domain, with the rest looked up from reference TRBV5-1 and TRBJ2-2, is KAGVTQTPRYLIKTRGQQVTLSCSPISGHRSVSWYQQTPGQGLQFLFEYFSETQRNKGNFPGRFSGRQFSNSRSEMNVSTLELGDSALYLCASRPTGWGELFFGEGSRLTVL.

Here the CDR3 reads CASSPPPSGGNTGELFF. The CDR3, as DNA: TGTGCCAGCAGCCCCCCCCCTAGCGGGGGGAACACCGGGGAGCTGTTTTTT. The gene calls are TRBV7-3 and TRBJ2-2, with 10 positions matching TRBD2. The CDR3 sequence is 17 residues long. Germline V lookup: CDR1 SGHTA, CDR2 FQGTGA. V lost 5 bases and J lost 1; bases outside the gene matches: 7.

The chain recombines TRBV7-8 with TRBJ2-4; D is possibly TRBD1 (6 bases). Germline V CDR1 and CDR2: SGHVS, FQNEAQ. V lost 4 bases, J lost 0 bases, and 13 bases lay in between. The CDR3 spans 16 residues. The CDR3 loop reads CASSSTGFIAKNIQYF. In DNA form, the CDR3 reads TGTGCCAGCAGCTCGACAGGCTTCATAGCCAAAAACATTCAGTACTTC.

The count of this clone is one. V and J are TRBV18 and TRBJ2-1; no clear D. The V end was cut by 1 base, the J end by 4 bases, with 5 bases between. Per germline, CDR1 KGHSH and CDR2 LQKENI. There are 13 residues in the CDR3. The CDR3 loop is CASSPQSYNEQFF. CDR3 DNA sequence: TGTGCCAGCTCACCACAATCTTACAATGAGCAGTTCTTC.